Each of the 20 T cell receptor beta chains below was sequenced from the same sample in a study of T cells in Graves' hyperthyroidism and ophthalmopathy. The TCR beta CDR3 regions underwent amplification using RNA transcripts as the source. HTBI primers were used for first-round RT-PCR of the TCR CDR3. TCRdb reprocessed the multiplex PCR reads via MiXCR and lists one record per CDR3 protein. The table lists roughly 170,000 distinct CDR3 sequences, over 7.5% of them singletons. The sequencing input was blood. The receptor source for this set is a woman in her late teens or twenties with Graves' hyperthyroidism that later progressed to Graves' ophthalmopathy.

The chain links TRBV4-1 to TRBJ1-6, with 7 bases lining up with TRBD1. CDR1 MGHRA and CDR2 YSYEKL come from the germline V gene. V lost 4 bases, J lost 7 bases, and 10 bases stayed unmatched. This CDR3 is built from 16 residues. The CDR3 nucleotides read TGCGCCAGCAGCCCGAAACAGGGGATTGAGAATTCACCCCTCCACTTT. Residues: CASSPKQGIENSPLHF.

A few counts support this clonotype. The CDR3 nucleotides are TGTGCCAGCAGCCGGCTCCCGACAGGGGAAGGCTACGAGCAGTACTTC. Protein: CASSRLPTGEGYEQYF. This rearrangement joins TRBV5-5 to TRBJ2-7; 8 bases map to TRBD1. The J segment lost 3 bases and the V segment lost 4 bases, leaving 12 bases of the junction unmatched. Germline CDR1 and CDR2: SGHKS and YYEKEE (reference sequence). The CDR3 runs to 16 residues.

In this sample, this clonotype turned up many times. This sequence joins TRBV19 and TRBJ1-1; 7 bases map to TRBD1. This CDR3 has 16 amino acids. The junction had 13 bases not matched to a gene; V was cut back by 4 bases and J by 5 bases. Germline CDR1 LNHDA, CDR2 SQIVND (reference sequence). CDR3 nucleotides: TGTGCCAGTAGTACAGGGGACAGCCAAAGGTTTACTGAAGCTTTCTTT. Its protein is CASSTGDSQRFTEAFF. Full variable domain (outside the CDR3, taken from reference TRBV19 and TRBJ1-1): DGGITQSPKYLFRKEGQNVTLSCEQNLNHDAMYWYRQDPGQGLRLIYYSQIVNDFQKGDIAEGYSVSREKKESFPLTVTSAQKNPTAFYLCASSTGDSQRFTEAFFGQGTRLTVV.

There are many counts of this clonotype. This chain uses TRBV19 with TRBJ1-5; tentative D call: TRBD1 (5 bases). Trimming removed 7 bases at V and 0 bases at J, with 19 bases between. The length of the CDR3 is 17 residues. CDR1 and CDR2 from the germline V gene are LNHDA and SQIVND (reference sequence). The chain's CDR3 is CASINRRGKNSNQPQHF. The CDR3 DNA reads TGTGCCAGTATAAACCGGCGGGGGAAAAATAGCAATCAGCCCCAGCATTTT.

This clonotype was observed a handful of times. The rearrangement links TRBV13 to TRBJ2-1; D gene uncertain. Between the trimmed V and J ends, which lost 0 bases and 7 bases, there was a span of 7 bases. The CDR3 is made up of 13 amino acids. Looked up from germline, CDR1 is PRHDT and CDR2 is FYEKMQ (reference sequence). The CDR3 DNA sequence: TGTGCCAGCAGCTTAGGCCTTAGGAATGAGCAGTTCTTC. It is translated as CASSLGLRNEQFF.

Many counts were recorded for this clonotype. The V gene is TRBV20-1, the J gene TRBJ2-4; D ambiguous. Trimming pared 0 bases from V and 0 bases from J, leaving 6 bases between. The CDR3 runs to 14 residues. Germline CDR1 and CDR2: DFQATT and SNEGSKA (reference sequence). In DNA, the CDR3 is TGCAGTGCTAGAGATTGGGGAGCCAAAAACATTCAGTACTTC. Its protein is CSARDWGAKNIQYF.

This clonotype was counted ten times or more. V gene TRBV12-3 or TRBV12-4 combines with J gene TRBJ1-3, with D hard to call. The CDR3 is 10 residues long. V dropped 5 bases and J dropped 4 bases, with 0 bases sitting between them. The CDR3 DNA reads TGTGCCAGCAGTGGAAACACCATATATTTT. It is translated as CASSGNTIYF.

This clonotype was seen at least ten times. V and J are TRBV29-1 and TRBJ1-1; TRBD1 matches at 7 bases. The CDR3 contains 12 residues. CDR1 is SQVTM and CDR2 is ANQGSEA in the germline V gene. V lost 7 bases and J lost 5; bases outside the gene matches: 7. CDR3 nucleotide sequence: TGCAGCGGGAGACAGGGCGTGACTGAAGCTTTCTTT. Residues: CSGRQGVTEAFF. The variable domain in full, with the rest retrieved from reference TRBV29-1 and TRBJ1-1, is SAVISQKPSRDICQRGTSLTIQCQVDSQVTMMFWYRQQPGQSLTLIATANQGSEATYESGFVIDKFPISRPNLTFSTLTVSNMSPEDSSIYLCSGRQGVTEAFFGQGTRLTVV.

The V call is TRBV4-1, the J call TRBJ1-5, with D possibly being TRBD1 (6 bases). Trimming cost V 1 base and J 2 bases, with 12 bases left between them. The length of the CDR3 is 16 residues. The germline CDR1 and CDR2 sequences are MGHRA and YSYEKL. As DNA, the CDR3 is TGCGCCAGCAGCCAAGTGGGGGCCGCGGGCAATCAGCCCCAGCATTTT. Translation: CASSQVGAAGNQPQHF.

Turning to this clonotype: Being one base from a much bigger clone, this may be a read error. This chain joins TRBV30 and TRBJ1-2; perhaps TRBD1 as D (6 bases). Germline V gives CDR1 GTSNPN, CDR2 SVGIG (reference sequence). The CDR3 contains 17 residues. CDR3 loop: CVWRETGTRTENYGYTF. The CDR3 nucleotides read TGTGTCTGGAGGGAGACCGGGACACGGACAGAAAACTATGGCTACACCTTC.

V usage is TRBV5-6 and J usage is TRBJ1-4; D call uncertain. The CDR3 is made up of 16 amino acids. The V end lost 0 bases, the J end lost 0 bases, and 9 bases lay between the germline ends. The germline V gene encodes CDR1 SGHDT and CDR2 YYEEEE. CDR3 amino acids: CASSLGHIATNEKLFF. The CDR3 nucleotides read TGTGCCAGCAGCTTGGGACACATTGCAACTAATGAAAAACTGTTTTTT.

This clonotype was counted at least ten times. The gene calls are TRBV20-1 and TRBJ1-5; tentatively, D is TRBD1 (5 bases). The ends were cut back, 2 bases at V and 3 bases at J, with 11 bases in the middle. The CDR3 extends over 14 amino acids. Germline V gene lookup returns CDR1 DFQATT and CDR2 SNEGSKA (reference sequence). In DNA form, the CDR3 reads TGCAGTGCTAGACTAGGACACCCCAATCAGCCCCAGCATTTT. Translating it yields CSARLGHPNQPQHF.

In its sample, this clonotype was seen many times. This chain uses TRBV7-2 with TRBJ2-2; D gene uncertain. This CDR3 has 15 amino acids. Trimming cost V 3 bases and J 3 bases, with 11 bases left between them. CDR1 is SGHTA, CDR2 FQGNSA, per germline. CDR3 DNA: TGTGCCAGCAGCTTCACCGCAACCTACACCGGGGAGCTGTTTTTT. This codes for CASSFTATYTGELFF.

At least ten counts were recorded for this clonotype. This chain uses TRBV11-2 with TRBJ2-3, with TRBD2 matching over 7 bases. Trimming cost V 5 bases and J 6 bases; bases outside gene matches: 5. The CDR3 has 13 residues. Germline loops: CDR1 SGHAT, CDR2 FQNNGV. The CDR3 DNA follows: TGTGCCAGCAGCCGCGGGACTACGGATACGCAGTATTTT. Amino acid sequence: CASSRGTTDTQYF.

This clonotype has a handful of counts. The chain recombines TRBV10-3 with TRBJ2-1; 13 bases align to TRBD2. There are 17 residues in the CDR3. Germline-derived CDR1 and CDR2 are ENHRY and SYGVKD. Trimming took 4 bases from V and 3 from J; bases not matched to a gene: 6. This CDR3 is CAISGTSGGIFYNEQFF. The DNA for the CDR3 is TGTGCCATCAGTGGGACTAGCGGGGGTATTTTCTACAATGAGCAGTTCTTC.

This clonotype was found a few times. This chain connects TRBV20-1 to TRBJ2-3; 7 nucleotides align to TRBD2. The CDR3 sequence is 12 residues long. Germline CDR1 and CDR2: DFQATT and SNEGSKA (reference sequence). Trimming at V came to 4 bases and at J to 5 bases, leaving 3 bases not matched to a gene. For the CDR3, the DNA is TGCAGTGCTATCCGGGAGGTAGATACGCAGTATTTT. It translates to CSAIREVDTQYF.

The genes are TRBV5-6 and TRBJ2-5; 7 bases fit TRBD2. Per the germline V gene, CDR1 is SGHDT and CDR2 is YYEEEE. The V and J ends lost 0 bases and 5 bases, in that order; junction bases with no gene match: 1. This CDR3 comprises 13 residues. This CDR3 is CASSLGGGETQYF. The CDR3 nucleotides read TGTGCCAGCAGCTTGGGGGGGGGTGAGACCCAGTACTTC.

Notes on this clonotype: This CDR3 fails to terminate in the conserved phenylalanine or tryptophan, so it likely reflects a read error. The V and J genes are TRBV7-3 and TRBJ2-5; 12 bases align to TRBD2. Germline-derived CDR1 and CDR2 are SGHTA and FQGTGA. This CDR3 spans 20 amino acids. V gave up 2 bases and J gave up 3 bases; unmatched junction bases: 16. For the CDR3, the DNA is TGTGCCAGCAGCTTAGTGCCGGCCGGACTAGCGGGAACGCTAGAAGAGACCCAGTACCTC. Amino acid sequence: CASSLVPAGLAGTLEETQYL.

This clonotype was seen repeatedly, ten times or more. The CDR3 sequence: CASSKAGTGFNYGYTF. The CDR3 coding sequence is TGTGCCAGCAGTAAGGCCGGGACAGGGTTTAACTATGGCTACACCTTC. This chain uses TRBV6-1 with TRBJ1-2, with 9 bases lining up with TRBD1. Germline CDR1 and CDR2: MNHNS and SASEGT. With V trimmed by 5 bases and J by 1 base, 8 bases remained unmatched. The CDR3 consists of 16 residues.

This clonotype was counted once. This chain links TRBV25-1 with TRBJ2-5; D is perhaps TRBD1 or TRBD2 (5 bases each). V shed 3 bases and J shed 2 bases, with 13 bases lying between them. Germline CDR1 and CDR2: MGHDK and SYGVNS. The CDR3 length is 15 residues. CDR3 region: CASSETTGLQETQYF. In DNA form, the CDR3 reads TGTGCCAGCAGTGAGACTACAGGCCTTCAAGAGACCCAGTACTTC.